Listed below are T cell receptor beta chains from one sample, sequenced in a study of blood T cells in healthy people across ages. TCRdb ran MiXCR on the 5' RACE reads and lists one entry per CDR3 protein. The table lists some 1.7 million distinct CDR3 sequences, about 30% of them singletons. The specimen sequenced was blood. Receptor source: a woman aged 25 to 39 in good health. Each CDR3 is given with its conserved first and last residue. D genes are given only for firm matches. The size field is filled for only some rows; it gives once, few, many or a size class.

>NA|NA|TRBJ2-1|TRBV20-1
CSAGDSRGSYNEQFF
TGCAGTGCTGGAGATAGTAGAGGCTCCTACAATGAGCAGTTCTTC
>TRBD2|many|TRBJ2-1|TRBV7-2
CASSSWSGGPEQFF
TGTGCCAGCAGCTCCTGGTCGGGAGGGCCTGAGCAGTTCTTC
>NA|many|TRBJ2-7|TRBV19
CASSKRRSNQNSYEQYF
TGTGCCAGTAGCAAGCGCAGATCCAACCAGAATTCCTACGAGCAGTACTTC
>NA|NA|TRBJ2-3|TRBV15
CATSRAPSGDTQYF
TGTGCCACCAGCAGAGCCCCTAGTGGGGATACGCAGTATTTT
>NA|many|TRBJ2-3|TRBV18
CASSSPPTDTQYF
TGTGCCAGCTCATCACCCCCCACAGATACGCAGTATTTT
>TRBD2|few|TRBJ2-1|TRBV6-2/TRBV6-3
CASSYSGSSGRISNEQFF
TGTGCCAGCAGTTATTCAGGGTCTAGCGGGAGAATCAGCAATGAGCAGTTCTTC
>TRBD2|NA|TRBJ2-7|TRBV30
CAWSISGTSGYEQYF
TGTGCCTGGAGTATCTCCGGGACTAGCGGGTACGAGCAGTACTTC
>NA|few|TRBJ1-4|TRBV5-1
CASSWTVGEKLFF
TGCGCCAGCAGCTGGACAGTGGGAGAAAAACTGTTTTTT
>NA|NA|TRBJ1-2|TRBV10-3
CAISEFRGSYTF
TGTGCCATCAGTGAGTTTCGAGGAAGCTACACCTTC
>NA|few|TRBJ2-1|TRBV20-1
CSVEGPTTHEQFF
TGCAGTGTTGAAGGGCCTACAACCCATGAGCAGTTCTTC
>TRBD2|many|TRBJ2-1|TRBV7-7
CASSPIAGGPNEQFF
TGTGCCAGCAGCCCGATAGCGGGGGGGCCCAATGAGCAGTTCTTC
>TRBD1|NA|TRBJ1-2|TRBV28
CASSAGGASYGYTF
TGTGCCAGCTCCGCAGGGGGCGCATCCTATGGCTACACCTTC
>TRBD2|NA|TRBJ2-3|TRBV11-2
CASSSRAGTSGGATDTQYF
TGTGCCAGCAGCTCCAGAGCCGGGACTAGCGGGGGGGCCACAGATACGCAGTATTTT
>NA|once|TRBJ2-1|TRBV9
CASSVGEGLAYDEQFF
TGTGCCAGCAGCGTAGGTGAGGGATTGGCTTACGATGAGCAGTTCTTC
>NA|NA|TRBJ2-7|TRBV7-8
CASSLGPQSSYEQYF
TGTGCCAGCAGCTTAGGCCCACAGAGCTCCTACGAGCAGTACTTC
>NA|NA|TRBJ2-1|TRBV7-9
CASSLAIPYNEQFF
TGTGCCAGCAGCTTAGCTATACCCTACAATGAGCAGTTCTTC
>NA|once|TRBJ2-2|TRBV30
CAWSVGWGHTGELFF
TGTGCCTGGAGTGTAGGCTGGGGACACACCGGGGAGCTGTTTTTT
>NA|NA|TRBJ2-2|TRBV9
CASSGDPDSGERFF
TGTGCCAGCAGCGGAGACCCGGACAGTGGGGAGCGGTTTTTT
>NA|NA|TRBJ1-5|TRBV28
CASSFGNPNQPQHF
TGTGCCAGCAGTTTTGGTAACCCCAATCAGCCCCAGCATTTT
>TRBD2|NA|TRBJ2-1|TRBV29-1
CSVEPTSGRVGEQVF
TGCAGCGTTGAACCGACTAGCGGGAGGGTCGGGGAGCAGGTCTTC
>NA|few|TRBJ2-1|TRBV29-1
CSVGVGGSHNEQFF
TGCAGCGTTGGGGTCGGGGGATCCCACAATGAGCAGTTCTTC
>NA|NA|TRBJ2-4|TRBV20-1
CSANRDLSKNIQYF
TGCAGTGCTAACCGGGACTTATCCAAAAACATTCAGTACTTC
>NA|few|TRBJ1-4|TRBV5-1
CASSGDGRRSEKLFF
TGCGCCAGCAGCGGGGACGGGCGCCGGTCTGAAAAACTGTTTTTT
>NA|NA|TRBJ1-1|TRBV10-2
CASRGVNSGEAFF
TGCGCCAGCAGAGGGGTGAACAGTGGAGAAGCTTTCTTT
>TRBD2|few|TRBJ2-1|TRBV20-1
CSAIEREGRFYNEQFF
TGCAGTGCTATCGAGCGGGAGGGCCGATTCTACAATGAGCAGTTCTTC
>TRBD2|NA|TRBJ2-7|TRBV29-1
CSVEGVSGSSYEQYF
TGCAGCGTTGAAGGCGTTAGCGGGAGCTCCTACGAGCAGTACTTC
>NA|many|TRBJ2-1|TRBV29-1
CSVEGSGYYNEQFF
TGCAGCGTTGAAGGGAGCGGGTATTACAATGAGCAGTTCTTC
>TRBD2|few|TRBJ2-3|TRBV29-1
CSVEGGRARDTQYF
TGCAGCGTTGAGGGCGGGAGGGCCAGAGATACGCAGTATTTT
>TRBD1|NA|TRBJ2-5|TRBV20-1
CSARPLTGGRETQYF
TGCAGTGCTAGACCTTTGACAGGGGGTCGGGAGACCCAGTACTTC
>NA|few|TRBJ2-3|TRBV5-1
CASSLVSKGNTDTQYF
TGCGCCAGCAGCTTGGTGTCGAAGGGGAACACAGATACGCAGTATTTT
>NA|few|TRBJ2-4|TRBV2
CASDSENIQYF
TGTGCCAGCGACAGTGAAAACATTCAGTACTTC
>NA|NA|TRBJ2-5|TRBV9
CASSPPPARELETQYF
TGTGCCAGCAGCCCTCCACCGGCCCGGGAGTTAGAGACCCAGTACTTC
>TRBD1|few|TRBJ2-1|TRBV12-5
CASGTWTGEHNEQFF
TGTGCTAGTGGTACGTGGACAGGAGAACACAATGAGCAGTTCTTC
>NA|NA|TRBJ2-5|TRBV14
CASSFRTINEQYF
TGTGCCAGCAGCTTCAGGACAATCAATGAGCAGTACTTC
>NA|many|TRBJ2-7|TRBV12-3/TRBV12-4
CASSLGIALRGGEQYF
TGTGCCAGCAGTTTGGGCATAGCACTAAGGGGGGGCGAGCAGTACTTC
>NA|NA|TRBJ1-5|TRBV12-5
CASGLVSTAFYSNQPQHF
TGTGCTAGTGGTTTGGTCTCTACGGCCTTTTATAGCAATCAGCCCCAGCATTTT
>NA|NA|TRBJ1-2|TRBV28
CASRAQGRVYGYTF
TGTGCCAGCAGGGCACAGGGTCGGGTCTATGGCTACACCTTC
>TRBD1|once|TRBJ1-2|TRBV18
CASSPGTGLIGGYTF
TGTGCCAGCTCACCAGGGACAGGGCTCATAGGTGGCTACACCTTC
>NA|NA|TRBJ2-1|TRBV5-5
CASSFRGEPYNEQFF
TGTGCCAGCAGCTTTAGAGGGGAACCCTACAATGAGCAGTTCTTC
>NA|few|TRBJ2-1|TRBV20-1
CSAIFYNEQFF
TGCAGTGCCATATTTTACAATGAGCAGTTCTTC
>NA|many|TRBJ2-7|TRBV20-1
CSARVGQSLSYEQYF
TGCAGTGCTAGAGTAGGACAGAGCCTCTCCTACGAGCAGTACTTC
>TRBD1|many|TRBJ2-4|TRBV20-1
CSAIKGTGPQNIQYF
TGCAGTGCTATAAAAGGGACAGGGCCCCAAAACATTCAGTACTTC
>NA|NA|TRBJ2-3|TRBV20-1
CSARDASEGTDTQYF
TGCAGTGCTAGAGATGCCAGCGAGGGCACAGATACGCAGTATTTT
>TRBD2|few|TRBJ2-3|TRBV7-9
CASSLVASGATDTQYF
TGTGCCAGCAGCTTAGTTGCTAGCGGGGCCACAGATACGCAGTATTTT
>TRBD2|few|TRBJ2-5|TRBV7-9
CASSFSAVGGNIETQYF
TGTGCCAGCAGCTTTTCCGCCGTCGGGGGGAATATAGAGACCCAGTACTTC
>NA|many|TRBJ2-7|TRBV7-3
CASSSWGPSEEQYF
TGTGCCAGCAGCTCCTGGGGTCCCTCCGAGGAGCAGTACTTC
>NA|NA|TRBJ2-1|TRBV15
CATSRARLEDNEQFF
TGTGCCACCAGCAGAGCGCGACTAGAAGACAATGAGCAGTTCTTC